Below, 13 T cell receptor beta chains from the same sample are listed, as sequenced in a study of cytomegalovirus exposure and HLA in healthy donors. In the PCR, 60 Vbeta and 13 Jbeta primers were used. Libraries were prepared by immunoSEQ multiplex PCR; TCRdb keeps only in-frame clonotypes and omits some of them. This table has about 160,000 clones, 60% to 80% appearing once. The sample consisted of PBMCs. The receptors derive from a woman between 25 and 40 years old in good health and CMV-seronegative.

The gene calls are TRBV10-3 and TRBJ1-1, with D possibly TRBD1 on 5 matching bases. This CDR3 is 11 amino acids long. Trimming removed 8 bases from V and 8 bases from J, with 12 bases in between. Germline V gene lookup returns CDR1 ENHRY and CDR2 SYGVKD. CDR3 in amino acids: CAIGAGGEAFF. The DNA for the CDR3 is TGTGCCATCGGGGCTGGGGGGGAAGCTTTCTTT.

This clone came up once. The V and J genes are TRBV7-2 and TRBJ1-6; D remains unclear. The V and J ends lost 1 base and 7 bases respectively, with 11 bases between them. Germline V gene sequence: CDR1 SGHTA, CDR2 FQGNSA. The CDR3 has 15 amino acids. The CDR3 nucleotides read TGTGCCAGCAGCTTAGTTTCGGTTATAAATTCACCCCTCCACTTT. It yields the protein CASSLVSVINSPLHF.

V and J are TRBV29-1 and TRBJ1-2, with D possibly matching TRBD1 (5 bases). The CDR3 has 11 residues. V dropped 7 bases and J dropped 1 base, with 7 bases sitting between them. Germline-derived CDR1 and CDR2 are SQVTM and ANQGSEA. CDR3 DNA: TGCAGCGCGACAGTTAACTATGGCTACACCTTC. Its protein product is CSATVNYGYTF.

V and J are TRBV15 and TRBJ1-1; 7 positions match TRBD1. This CDR3 comprises 16 residues. Germline V gives CDR1 LNHNV, CDR2 YYDKDF (reference sequence). The J segment lost 4 bases and the V segment lost 1 base, leaving 9 bases of the junction unmatched. This chain's CDR3 is CATSRVPGQGVTEAFF. The CDR3 DNA reads TGTGCCACCAGCAGAGTACCGGGGCAGGGGGTCACTGAAGCTTTCTTT.

This chain links TRBV15 with TRBJ2-1; 7 nucleotides line up with TRBD2. J gave up 4 bases and V 5 bases, and 5 bases lay outside the gene matches. The CDR3 sequence is 14 residues long. Germline V gene data show CDR1 as LNHNV and CDR2 as YYDKDF (reference sequence). The CDR3 region is CATSGRDYYNEQFF. DNA for the CDR3: TGTGCCACCAGCGGCCGGGACTATTACAATGAGCAGTTCTTC.

The chain employs TRBV9 and TRBJ1-1, with D tentatively TRBD1 (6 bases). V gave up 4 bases and J gave up 8 bases, with 18 bases separating them. Looked up from germline, CDR1 is SGDLS and CDR2 is YYNGEE. There are 14 residues in the CDR3. The CDR3 sequence: CASSLGGGRAEAFF. In nucleotides, the CDR3 is TGTGCCAGCAGCCTAGGCGGGGGGCGGGCCGAAGCTTTCTTT.

The chain has TRBV29-1 and TRBJ2-1; a possible D gene is TRBD2 (6 bases). Trimming removed 8 bases at V and 6 bases at J, with 14 bases between. This CDR3 spans 12 amino acids. Per germline, CDR1 SQVTM and CDR2 ANQGSEA. CDR3 coding DNA: TGCAGCCTGGCCCCCGGGGGCAATGAGCAGTTCTTC. It codes for CSLAPGGNEQFF.

The gene calls are TRBV5-8 and TRBJ1-5; D might be TRBD1 (6 bases). Germline CDR1 and CDR2: SGHTS and YDEGEE. The CDR3 spans 16 residues. Trimming took 3 bases from V and 4 from J, leaving 17 bases between them. CDR3 DNA: TGTGCCAGCAGCTCCCACTCGGGGGGCCAGAATCAGCCCCAGCATTTT. Translation gives CASSSHSGGQNQPQHF.

J is TRBJ2-7 and V is TRBV7-2, with TRBD1 matching over 10 bases. This CDR3 has 18 residues. The junction had 10 bases not matched to a gene; V was cut back by 0 bases and J by 2 bases. Germline CDR1 is SGHTA and CDR2 is FQGNSA. CDR3 DNA: TGTGCCAGCAGCTTAGCACAAAGGGGACAGGGGCACCCCTACGAGCAGTACTTC. Encoded protein: CASSLAQRGQGHPYEQYF.

The J gene is TRBJ1-1, the V gene TRBV28; TRBD1 agrees at 8 bases. The CDR3 has 13 amino acids. Germline V gene lookup returns CDR1 MDHEN and CDR2 SYDVKM. J gave up 6 bases and V 10 bases, and 10 bases lay outside the gene matches. CDR3 sequence: CATGDRSQPEAFF. CDR3 in DNA: TGTGCCACGGGGGACAGGTCCCAGCCTGAAGCTTTCTTT.

The genes are TRBV29-1 and TRBJ2-3, with TRBD1 matching 7 bases. Unmatched junction bases numbered 6, after V lost 3 bases and J lost 0 bases. Germline CDR1 and CDR2: SQVTM and ANQGSEA. The CDR3 is 15 residues long. This chain's CDR3 is CSVEDRLLSTDTQYF. The DNA of the CDR3 is TGCAGCGTTGAGGACAGGCTCCTTAGCACAGATACGCAGTATTTT.

The V and J genes are TRBV2 and TRBJ1-5, with 7 bases lining up with TRBD1. Unmatched junction bases numbered 7, after V lost 4 bases and J lost 4 bases. Germline CDR1 SNHLY, CDR2 FYNNEI. The CDR3 is made up of 15 amino acids. The CDR3 reads CASSAVTGINQPQHF. For the CDR3, the DNA is TGTGCCAGCAGTGCGGTGACAGGGATTAATCAGCCCCAGCATTTT.

The V and J genes are TRBV19 and TRBJ2-3; D perhaps matches TRBD2 (7 bases). The V gene lost 3 bases and the J gene lost 5 bases, with 12 bases spanning the gap. Germline loops: CDR1 LNHDA, CDR2 SQIVND (reference sequence). This CDR3 has 14 amino acids. As DNA, the CDR3 is TGTGCCAGTAGTATTGGAGGGGGGGGAGATACGCAGTATTTT. The encoded protein is CASSIGGGGDTQYF.